Following are 27 T cell receptor beta chains from one sample sequenced in a study of T cell responses to AZD1222 COVID-19 vaccine (dated by TCRdb to about 2021). The time point label of this sample denotes: baseline before first vaccination. Libraries were made using the immunoSEQ multiplex PCR assay. Held by TCRdb, this immuneACCESS table contains in-frame sequences only and omits some clones. Under half of the omission traces to an unresolved V gene where checked; the cause of the rest is unknown. This sample has about 140,000 clones in its table, and around 90% of those were observed once. Together, the top ten hold under 2% of the sample. The sequenced sample was peripheral blood, obtained on day 0 of AZD1222 vaccination. Every receptor here comes from an adult in good health.

A few counts support this clone. The V and J genes are TRBV2 and TRBJ2-3; either TRBD1 or TRBD2 may fit D (5 bases each). The CDR3 covers 13 residues. V dropped 4 bases and J dropped 6 bases, with 11 bases sitting between them. Germline CDR1 and CDR2: SNHLY and FYNNEI. This chain's CDR3 is CASSVDGTDTQYF. The CDR3 DNA is TGTGCCAGCAGTGTAGACGGGACGGATACGCAGTATTTT. Using reference TRBV2 and TRBJ2-3 for the parts outside the CDR3, the full variable domain is EPEVTQTPSHQVTQMGQEVILRCVPISNHLYFYWYRQILGQKVEFLVSFYNNEISEKSEIFDDQFSVERPDGSNFTLKIRSTKLEDSAMYFCASSVDGTDTQYFGPGTRLTVL.

The chain is built from TRBV27 and TRBJ1-2, with D possibly being TRBD1 (6 bases). The CDR3 has 15 residues. Germline CDR1 reads MNHEY; CDR2 reads SMNVEV (reference sequence). V dropped 5 bases and J dropped 2 bases, with 15 bases sitting between them. The CDR3 here is CASSPTGLGNYGYTF. In nucleotides, the CDR3 is TGTGCCAGCAGTCCTACAGGGTTGGGCAACTATGGCTACACCTTC.

The genes are TRBV7-2 and TRBJ2-2; D tentatively fits TRBD1 or TRBD2 (5 bases each). The CDR3 contains 15 residues. Between the trimmed V and J ends, which lost 2 bases and 6 bases, there was a span of 13 bases. Germline V lookup: CDR1 SGHTA, CDR2 FQGNSA. The CDR3 region is CASSLYVGVAGELFF. CDR3 coding DNA: TGTGCCAGCAGCTTATACGTGGGGGTCGCCGGGGAGCTGTTTTTT.

This chain links TRBV5-1 with TRBJ2-2; TRBD2 matches 10 bases. The V gene end was trimmed by 1 base and the J gene end by 7 bases; junction bases not matched to a gene: 10. Germline V gene data show CDR1 as SGHRS and CDR2 as YFSETQ. The CDR3 spans 17 residues. CDR3 bases: TGCGCCAGCAGCTTGCGGGTCGGGACTAGCGACGGCGGGGAGCTGTTTTTT. Translation: CASSLRVGTSDGGELFF.

The chain recombines TRBV6-5 with TRBJ2-1; possibly TRBD2 for D (6 bases). Germline CDR1 is MNHEY and CDR2 is SVGAGI. The length of the CDR3 is 15 residues. The germline V and J ends were trimmed by 2 bases and 5 bases, with 13 bases remaining between them. The DNA of the CDR3 is TGTGCCAGCAGTTACCAAGTAGGGAGGAACAATGAGCAGTTCTTC. It is translated as CASSYQVGRNNEQFF.

J is TRBJ2-1 and V is TRBV5-1, with D unclear. V shed 0 bases and J shed 0 bases, with 7 bases lying between them. Looked up from germline, CDR1 is SGHRS and CDR2 is YFSETQ. The CDR3 contains 15 residues. CDR3 nucleotide sequence: TGCGCCAGCAGCTTGGAGATGAGCTCCTACAATGAGCAGTTCTTC. The encoded protein is CASSLEMSSYNEQFF.

The CDR3 loop is CASSESSSGSNEQFF. Here the CDR3 DNA reads TGTGCCAGCAGTGAATCGAGTAGCGGGAGCAATGAGCAGTTCTTC. This chain connects TRBV6-1 to TRBJ2-1, with 9 bases matching TRBD2. Germline assignment: CDR1 MNHNS and CDR2 SASEGT. The CDR3 length is 15 residues. Trimming cost V 2 bases and J 6 bases; bases outside gene matches: 5.

The gene calls are TRBV28 and TRBJ2-1, with 7 bases aligning to TRBD2. The CDR3 totals 15 residues. Germline CDR1 and CDR2: MDHEN and SYDVKM. J was trimmed by 7 bases and V by 1 base; bases with no gene match: 7. The CDR3 sequence is CASSLYSLGGNEQFF. CDR3 bases: TGTGCCAGCAGTTTATACTCCTTGGGGGGGAATGAGCAGTTCTTC.

This chain links TRBV7-2 with TRBJ1-4; D is possibly TRBD1 (6 bases). The CDR3 covers 15 residues. V shed 4 bases and J shed 3 bases, with 12 bases lying between them. Germline lookup yields CDR1 SGHTA and CDR2 FQGNSA. As DNA, the CDR3 is TGTGCCAGCAGCTCCTCCCGGGGGCCTAATGAAAAACTGTTTTTT. Protein: CASSSSRGPNEKLFF.

This chain uses TRBV9 with TRBJ1-2, with TRBD1 matching 8 bases. V lost 6 bases, J lost 8 bases, and 12 bases stayed unmatched. CDR1 and CDR2 from the germline V gene are SGDLS and YYNGEE. This CDR3 spans 14 amino acids. The CDR3 loop reads CASTDDRGQRGYTF. CDR3 DNA sequence: TGTGCCAGCACCGACGACAGGGGCCAGAGGGGCTACACCTTC.

The chain employs TRBV19 and TRBJ2-5, with D perhaps TRBD2 (5 bases). Germline assignment: CDR1 LNHDA and CDR2 SQIVND (reference sequence). CDR3 length: 16 amino acids. Trimming left V 0 bases short and J 3 bases short, with 14 bases between. CDR3 in amino acids: CASSIEASRGKETQYF. CDR3 DNA sequence: TGTGCCAGTAGTATAGAGGCTAGCCGGGGTAAAGAGACCCAGTACTTC. Together with reference TRBV19 and TRBJ2-5, the CDR3 gives the full variable domain: DGGITQSPKYLFRKEGQNVTLSCEQNLNHDAMYWYRQDPGQGLRLIYYSQIVNDFQKGDIAEGYSVSREKKESFPLTVTSAQKNPTAFYLCASSIEASRGKETQYFGPGTRLLVL.

V and J are TRBV7-9 and TRBJ2-7; D assignment may be TRBD1 or TRBD2 (5 bases each). Per the germline V gene, CDR1 is SEHNR and CDR2 is FQNEAQ (reference sequence). The CDR3 is 14 residues long. V was clipped by 2 bases and J by 6 bases, with 14 bases between them. CDR3 nucleotides: TGTGCCAGCAGCTTACGGACGGGGCCCGGCGAGCAGTACTTC. Encoded protein: CASSLRTGPGEQYF.

The gene calls are TRBV2 and TRBJ2-7, with 8 bases that match TRBD1. The trim removed 7 bases at V and 4 bases at J, leaving 6 bases unmatched. This CDR3 is built from 13 residues. Germline V gene lookup returns CDR1 SNHLY and CDR2 FYNNEI. The CDR3 DNA is TGTGCCAGCATCGCAGGGGGCCTGTACGAGCAGTACTTC. Residues: CASIAGGLYEQYF.

This chain links TRBV6-5 with TRBJ2-1; no definite D call. Germline CDR1 MNHEY, CDR2 SVGAGI. This CDR3 region has 13 residues. V lost 2 bases, J lost 14 bases, and 16 bases lay in between. CDR3 protein: CASSYRRVGWEFF. DNA for the CDR3: TGTGCCAGCAGTTACCGCAGAGTGGGGTGGGAGTTCTTC.

The table lists this clone with a few counts. The J gene is TRBJ1-6, the V gene TRBV6-2 or TRBV6-3; D is ambiguous. The germline V gene encodes CDR1 MNHEY and CDR2 SVGEGT. This CDR3 comprises 13 residues. Trimming shortened V by 5 bases and J by 7 bases, and 9 bases separated the two germline ends. The CDR3 DNA follows: TGTGCCAGCAGTCACGACGGGAATTCACCCCTCCACTTT. It yields the protein CASSHDGNSPLHF.

The chain has TRBV14 and TRBJ2-1; D is unclear. The CDR3 totals 14 residues. With 3 bases removed from V and 5 bases from J, the gap between germline ends came to 11 bases. Germline loops: CDR1 SGHDN, CDR2 FVKESK. The CDR3 region is CASSHPRAHNEQFF. DNA for the CDR3: TGTGCCAGCAGCCATCCCCGCGCCCACAATGAGCAGTTCTTC.

This clone was picked up one time. The chain links TRBV29-1 to TRBJ1-2; D call uncertain. The V gene lost 3 bases and the J gene lost 6 bases, with 5 bases spanning the gap. This CDR3 comprises 10 residues. Looked up from germline, CDR1 is SQVTM and CDR2 is ANQGSEA. Here the CDR3 reads CSVDHDGYTF. The CDR3 coding sequence is TGCAGCGTTGACCATGATGGCTACACCTTC.

The chain couples TRBV7-9 to TRBJ1-5; 7 bases are a match to TRBD1. The CDR3 covers 16 residues. Germline assignment: CDR1 SEHNR and CDR2 FQNEAQ (reference sequence). With V trimmed by 4 bases and J by 3 bases, 9 bases remained unmatched. The CDR3 nucleotides are TGTGCCAGCAGCTCATACCGACAGGGCGTCAATCAGCCCCAGCATTTT. Protein: CASSSYRQGVNQPQHF. Supplemented by reference TRBV7-9 and TRBJ1-5, the full variable domain reads DTGVSQNPRHKITKRGQNVTFRCDPISEHNRLYWYRQTLGQGPEFLTYFQNEAQLEKSRLLSDRFSAERPKGSFSTLEIQRTEQGDSAMYLCASSSYRQGVNQPQHFGDGTRLSIL.

This clone was detected once. The J gene is TRBJ1-5, the V gene TRBV28; weak D call: TRBD1 (5 bases). This CDR3 spans 11 amino acids. Germline lookup yields CDR1 MDHEN and CDR2 SYDVKM. V was trimmed by 10 bases and J by 6 bases, leaving 10 bases between them. In DNA, the CDR3 is TGTGCCACCCGGGGGTCTCAGCCCCAGCATTTT. Translated: CATRGSQPQHF.

The rearrangement joins TRBV27 to TRBJ1-3; no clear D gene. Trimming took off 6 bases at V and 4 bases at J, with 19 bases between the two ends. Germline assignment: CDR1 MNHEY and CDR2 SMNVEV (reference sequence). The CDR3 runs to 16 residues. CDR3 coding DNA: TGTGCCAGCAGACCCACGGATGGGAGGTCCGGAAACACCATATATTTT. Its translation: CASRPTDGRSGNTIYF.

The J gene is TRBJ2-7, the V gene TRBV5-1, with 7 bases identical to TRBD1. Germline loops: CDR1 SGHRS, CDR2 YFSETQ. Trimming at V came to 4 bases and at J to 4 bases, leaving 5 bases not matched to a gene. CDR3 length equals 13 residues. CDR3 coding DNA: TGCGCCAGCAGCCTCGACAGGGAGTACGAGCAGTACTTC. This encodes CASSLDREYEQYF.

This clone was picked up one time. CDR3 sequence: CASSPKQEYGYTF. The CDR3 nucleotides are TGTGCCAGCTCACCGAAGCAGGAGTATGGCTACACCTTC. The chain recombines TRBV18 with TRBJ1-2, with D unresolved. Germline V gives CDR1 KGHSH, CDR2 LQKENI. The CDR3 runs to 13 residues. The germline V and J ends were trimmed by 3 bases and 5 bases, with 10 bases remaining between them.

This chain uses TRBV15 with TRBJ1-5; D possibly corresponds to TRBD1 (6 bases). Germline values: CDR1 LNHNV, CDR2 YYDKDF (reference sequence). V was cut by 9 bases and J by 5 bases, with 17 bases left in between. There are 14 residues in the CDR3. The CDR3 DNA reads TGTGCCACGTCCATGGCCTCAGGGGATCAGCCCCAGCATTTT. Amino acids: CATSMASGDQPQHF.

The chain has TRBV6-5 and TRBJ1-5; the D is unclear. CDR1 is MNHEY and CDR2 is SVGAGI in the germline V gene. The CDR3 is 12 residues long. V lost 6 bases, J lost 7 bases, and 10 bases lay in between. CDR3 residues: CASSLNPQPQHF. The CDR3 DNA reads TGTGCCAGCAGCCTGAACCCCCAGCCCCAGCATTTT.

The rearrangement links TRBV27 to TRBJ1-2; maybe TRBD1 (5 bases). Trimming removed 6 bases at V and 4 bases at J, with 21 bases between. The germline gives CDR1 MNHEY, CDR2 SMNVEV (reference sequence). This CDR3 is built from 16 residues. For the CDR3, the DNA is TGTGCCAGCAGCCTATTAGGGGCACAAGACCTCTATGGCTACACCTTC. Translation gives CASSLLGAQDLYGYTF.

V and J are TRBV5-1 and TRBJ1-1, with 7 bases identical to TRBD1. This CDR3 region has 16 residues. Per germline, CDR1 SGHRS and CDR2 YFSETQ. V dropped 2 bases and J dropped 1; count of bases not matched to a gene: 8. The CDR3 sequence: CASSFWQGVGNTEAFF. For the CDR3, the DNA is TGCGCCAGCAGCTTCTGGCAGGGGGTCGGGAACACTGAAGCTTTCTTT. Drawing the rest from reference TRBV5-1 and TRBJ1-1, the complete variable domain is KAGVTQTPRYLIKTRGQQVTLSCSPISGHRSVSWYQQTPGQGLQFLFEYFSETQRNKGNFPGRFSGRQFSNSRSEMNVSTLELGDSALYLCASSFWQGVGNTEAFFGQGTRLTVV.

J is TRBJ1-1 and V is TRBV15, with unresolved D. CDR1 and CDR2 (germline): LNHNV, YYDKDF (reference sequence). V was shortened by 0 bases and J by 10 bases, with 15 bases between the two germline ends. This CDR3 is 14 amino acids long. CDR3 loop: CATSRDPDGPAAFF. The CDR3 DNA is TGTGCCACCAGCAGAGATCCGGACGGTCCTGCAGCTTTCTTT.